The rows below give T cell receptor beta chains drawn from one sample of a study of T cell responses to AZD1222 COVID-19 vaccine. Sequencing used immunoSEQ multiplex PCR; TCRdb keeps in-frame clones, though not all of them. The table shows 55,000 to 65,000 clones, with over 70% occurring only once. Sequenced here: peripheral blood, sampled on day 0 of AZD1222 vaccination. These TCRs come from an adult in good health. Both conserved end residues are part of each CDR3. The order of the fields is V gene, D gene, J gene, clone size, CDR3 DNA, CDR3 protein. A D gene is named only where the DNA matches it firmly. Size values are once, few and many counts, or a class for expanded clones, and some rows have none.

V: TRBV19
D: .
J: TRBJ1-2
size: .
DNA: TGTGCCAGTAGTATGGGGCCGGGCTACACCTTC
CDR3: CASSMGPGYTF

V: TRBV18
D: TRBD2
J: TRBJ2-3
size: .
DNA: TGTGCCAGCTCCGGGACTAGCCCCGCAGATACGCAGTATTTT
CDR3: CASSGTSPADTQYF

V: TRBV24-1
D: .
J: TRBJ2-1
size: .
DNA: TGTGCCACCAGTGAGCTGACTAGTTTGTTCTTC
CDR3: CATSELTSLFF

V: TRBV2
D: TRBD1
J: TRBJ1-5
size: .
DNA: TGTGCCAGCGGAGGGACAGGAAGCAATCAGCCCCAGCATTTT
CDR3: CASGGTGSNQPQHF

V: TRBV7-8
D: .
J: TRBJ1-1
size: .
DNA: TGTGCCAGCAGCCGAGGACAGCCGGGACACACTGAAGCTTTCTTT
CDR3: CASSRGQPGHTEAFF

V: TRBV6-5
D: .
J: TRBJ1-3
size: .
DNA: TGTGCCAGCAGCCCGGGAGGAAACACCATATATTTT
CDR3: CASSPGGNTIYF

V: TRBV5-6
D: .
J: TRBJ2-3
size: .
DNA: TGTGCCAGCAGCTACTGGACTATTCGCACAGATACGCAGTATTTT
CDR3: CASSYWTIRTDTQYF

V: TRBV2
D: .
J: TRBJ2-1
size: once
DNA: TGTGCCAGCAGTGCTACCCCTAAGAGCTCCTACAATGAGCAGTTCTTC
CDR3: CASSATPKSSYNEQFF

V: TRBV28
D: .
J: TRBJ1-3
size: .
DNA: TGTGCCAGCAGTACAGGGAGCTCTGGAAACACCATATATTTT
CDR3: CASSTGSSGNTIYF

V: TRBV7-3
D: TRBD1
J: TRBJ2-1
size: .
DNA: TGTGCCAGCAGCTTAGGGACAGGGAATGAGCAGTTCTTC
CDR3: CASSLGTGNEQFF

V: TRBV3-1/TRBV3-2
D: .
J: TRBJ2-3
size: .
DNA: TGTGCCAGCAGCCAAGACGGGGGTGAAGATACGCAGTATTTT
CDR3: CASSQDGGEDTQYF

V: TRBV19
D: TRBD2
J: TRBJ2-1
size: .
DNA: TGTGCCAGTAGTCTCGGGACTAGCGGGAGGTCCTACAATGAGCAGTTCTTC
CDR3: CASSLGTSGRSYNEQFF

V: TRBV18
D: .
J: TRBJ1-2
size: .
DNA: TGTGCCAGCTCACCCGTTCCACAAAACACTGGCTACACCTTC
CDR3: CASSPVPQNTGYTF

V: TRBV6-5
D: .
J: TRBJ2-7
size: few
DNA: TGTGCCAGCAGTTACGACGGTCTAGCCTACGAGCAGTACTTC
CDR3: CASSYDGLAYEQYF

V: TRBV7-8
D: .
J: TRBJ2-6
size: .
DNA: TGTGCCAGCAGCCCACAGGACTCATCTGGGGCCAACGTCCTGACTTTC
CDR3: CASSPQDSSGANVLTF

V: TRBV6-4
D: .
J: TRBJ1-4
size: .
DNA: TGTGCCAGCAGTGACTCGATTGGCGTTGGGGAAAAACTGTTTTTT
CDR3: CASSDSIGVGEKLFF

V: TRBV27
D: .
J: TRBJ1-5
size: .
DNA: TGTGCCAGCAGTTTAGAGAGGAATCAGCCCCAGCATTTT
CDR3: CASSLERNQPQHF

V: TRBV11-3
D: .
J: TRBJ2-5
size: .
DNA: TGTGCCAGCAGCTTAGGGACGGGAGAAGAAGAGACCCAGTACTTC
CDR3: CASSLGTGEEETQYF

V: TRBV24-1
D: .
J: TRBJ2-7
size: once
DNA: TGTGCCACCAGTGAGGGGACGGTCTCCTACGAGCAGTACTTC
CDR3: CATSEGTVSYEQYF

V: TRBV7-5
D: .
J: TRBJ2-2
size: .
DNA: TGTGTCAGAAGCTTAGGGACAGTCCCAAACACCGGGGAGCTGTTTTTT
CDR3: CVRSLGTVPNTGELFF

V: TRBV5-5
D: .
J: TRBJ1-3
size: .
DNA: TGTGCCAGCAGCCCGGGCCTCTCTGGAAACACCATATATTTT
CDR3: CASSPGLSGNTIYF

V: TRBV28
D: TRBD1
J: TRBJ1-2
size: .
DNA: TGTGCCAGCAGGACCATTGGGACAGGGAATGGCTACACCTTC
CDR3: CASRTIGTGNGYTF

V: TRBV9
D: .
J: TRBJ1-5
size: .
DNA: TGTGCCAGCAGCGTTAGCCCCGTCAATCAGCCCCAGCATTTT
CDR3: CASSVSPVNQPQHF

V: TRBV5-6
D: TRBD1
J: TRBJ1-6
size: .
DNA: TGTGCCAGCAGCCAGGGGGGTCGTGTATATTATAATTCACCCCTCCACTTT
CDR3: CASSQGGRVYYNSPLHF

V: TRBV5-6
D: .
J: TRBJ2-1
size: .
DNA: TGTGCCAGCAGCTTGGACGGGCAGATCAATGAGCAGTTCTTC
CDR3: CASSLDGQINEQFF

V: TRBV11-3
D: TRBD1
J: TRBJ2-7
size: .
DNA: TGTGCCAGCAGCTGGGGCAGGGGGCCGGAAGAGCAGTACTTC
CDR3: CASSWGRGPEEQYF